The rows below give T cell receptor beta chains drawn from one sample of a study of immune heterogeneity within non-small cell lung tumors. MiXCR was run by TCRdb on the multiplex PCR reads, yielding one entry per CDR3 protein. The sample holds 10,000 to 12,000 distinct CDR3 sequences, roughly 29% seen once. The sample taken for sequencing was lung tumor tissue. Receptors originate from a woman aged 60-75 years with non-small cell lung cancer. Both conserved end residues are trimmed from each CDR3. Fields, in order: CDR3 length, J gene, V gene, CDR3 protein.

15 | TRBJ2-3 | TRBV7-2 | AGGGVLISTSTDTQY
13 | TRBJ1-1 | TRBV14 | ASSQVLTLNTEAF
12 | TRBJ2-6 | TRBV19 | ASTFRGGANVLT
12 | TRBJ1-6 | TRBV6-1 | ASNAGTYNSPLH
13 | TRBJ2-7 | TRBV5-1 | ASSPSGGPLVEQY
11 | TRBJ2-7 | TRBV5-1 | ASSPDGIYEQY
13 | TRBJ2-3 | TRBV11-2 | ASSLREGGADTQY
12 | TRBJ2-5 | TRBV19 | ASSKDRGQETQY
12 | TRBJ2-7 | TRBV11-3 | ASSLDPGSHEQY
10 | TRBJ2-1 | TRBV2 | ASSLADNEQF
13 | TRBJ1-1 | TRBV12-3/TRBV12-4 | ASSSNKVSNTEAF
9 | TRBJ2-5 | TRBV20-1 | SAIKEETQY
13 | TRBJ1-2 | TRBV5-6 | ASSVSLDRVYGYT
13 | TRBJ2-7 | TRBV19 | ASSYRRDRGNEQY
9 | TRBJ2-5 | TRBV6-1 | ASSLIETQY
11 | TRBJ1-5 | TRBV6-1 | ASSTHRNQPQH
11 | TRBJ2-1 | TRBV15 | ATSASPPNEQF
15 | TRBJ2-5 | TRBV7-2 | ASSLAGLAGAWETQY
12 | TRBJ1-5 | TRBV7-2 | ASSLAGSNQPQH
11 | TRBJ2-7 | TRBV20-1 | SAPGQGYYEQY
10 | TRBJ2-7 | TRBV28 | ASSLNPSEQY
13 | TRBJ1-5 | TRBV19 | ASRGPGDSKQPQH
12 | TRBJ2-2 | TRBV30 | ASHREGNTGELF
11 | TRBJ1-1 | TRBV28 | ASSFQGATEAF
13 | TRBJ2-4 | TRBV20-1 | SAKGDVIAKNIQY
12 | TRBJ2-2 | TRBV6-1 | ASNEAVSTGELF
11 | TRBJ1-6 | TRBV6-5 | ASSSSFYPPLH
12 | TRBJ2-1 | TRBV15 | ATSWGTSGVEQF
10 | TRBJ1-1 | TRBV12-3/TRBV12-4 | AGLTDGTEAF
16 | TRBJ2-1 | TRBV20-1 | SARDLLSTGLKYNEQF
13 | TRBJ2-7 | TRBV20-1 | SARAKTSGTYEQY
10 | TRBJ1-1 | TRBV20-1 | SARGGIAEAF
12 | TRBJ2-3 | TRBV7-9 | ASSLQLGTDTQY
17 | TRBJ1-3 | TRBV4-1 | ASSQHPGVPRDPGNTIY
10 | TRBJ1-1 | TRBV20-1 | SASPRDTEAF
11 | TRBJ2-7 | TRBV28 | ASSIGGSYEQY
12 | TRBJ1-1 | TRBV5-1 | ASSLEQGATEAF
13 | TRBJ1-6 | TRBV20-1 | SARGVQGESSPLH
14 | TRBJ2-5 | TRBV6-1 | ASSEFGRDVQETQY
11 | TRBJ1-6 | TRBV9 | ASQAGGNSPLH